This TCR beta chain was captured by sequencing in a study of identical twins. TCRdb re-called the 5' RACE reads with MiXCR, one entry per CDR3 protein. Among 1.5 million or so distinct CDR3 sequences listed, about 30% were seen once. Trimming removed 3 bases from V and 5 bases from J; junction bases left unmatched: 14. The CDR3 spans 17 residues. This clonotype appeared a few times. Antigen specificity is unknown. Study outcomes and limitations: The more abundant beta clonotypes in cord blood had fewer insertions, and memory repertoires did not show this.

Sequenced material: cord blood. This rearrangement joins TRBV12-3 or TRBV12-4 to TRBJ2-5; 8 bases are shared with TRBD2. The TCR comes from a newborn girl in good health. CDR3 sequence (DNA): TGTGCCAGCAGTTTTCTACCTCCACTAGCGGCGCTTGAGACCCAGTACTTC. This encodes CASSFLPPLAALETQYF.